This T cell receptor beta chain was sequenced for a study of CD8+CD57+ T cells in acquired aplastic anemia. Selection for sequencing was limited to patients who had shown CD8+CD57+ cell expansion by flow cytometry. Genomic DNA, serving as template, underwent TCR beta VDJ and CDR3 profiling. TCRdb processed the reads anew with MiXCR; each CDR3 protein has one entry. Seen here are over 150,000 distinct CDR3 sequences, about 64% observed once, and the top ten hold 40% to 55%. CDR1 is ENHRY, CDR2 SYGVKD, per germline. The V end was cut by 2 bases, the J end by 1 base, with 8 bases between. The CDR3 runs 14 residues. This clonotype came up once.

The rearrangement uses TRBV10-3 and TRBJ1-2; D unresolved. What was sequenced was sorted CD4+, CD8+, or CD8+CD57+ T cells (not recorded which) from PBMCs. The TCR comes from a human donor with aplastic anemia. CDR3 residues: CAISERSDNYGYTF. The CDR3 region has the DNA TGTGCCATCAGTGAGCGGTCTGATAACTATGGCTACACCTTC.